This entry is about one T cell receptor beta chain. Its antigen is not identified. TCRbeta libraries were built with three rounds of nested PCR, modified from ARM-PCR. MiXCR was run by TCRdb on the multiplex PCR reads, yielding one entry per CDR3 protein. The sample includes around 70,000 distinct CDR3 sequences, about 61% of them seen just once. The CDR3 loop spans 17 amino acids. Germline CDR1 SGHNT, CDR2 YYREEE (reference sequence). V lost 6 bases and J lost 0, with 22 bases in between. This sample was taken from a study of tumor and adjacent non-tumor tissue in lung cancer. Study information: Stage I to III disease affected 10 men and about five women aged about 31 to 80. About 4.17 million productive TCRbeta reads were obtained per sample on average.

This sample's RNA came from whole unsorted tissue. The study's findings and limits: Tumor tissue had significantly higher TCR diversity than normal lung.

This chain uses TRBV5-4 with TRBJ2-7; TRBD2 is a possible D gene (6 bases). This receptor was taken from a man aged 50-59 years with non-small cell lung cancer. Source material: lung tumor tissue. The CDR3 spells CASNRLEMAGSSYEQYF. DNA of the CDR3: TGTGCCAGCAACCGATTGGAAATGGCGGGGAGCTCCTACGAGCAGTACTTC.